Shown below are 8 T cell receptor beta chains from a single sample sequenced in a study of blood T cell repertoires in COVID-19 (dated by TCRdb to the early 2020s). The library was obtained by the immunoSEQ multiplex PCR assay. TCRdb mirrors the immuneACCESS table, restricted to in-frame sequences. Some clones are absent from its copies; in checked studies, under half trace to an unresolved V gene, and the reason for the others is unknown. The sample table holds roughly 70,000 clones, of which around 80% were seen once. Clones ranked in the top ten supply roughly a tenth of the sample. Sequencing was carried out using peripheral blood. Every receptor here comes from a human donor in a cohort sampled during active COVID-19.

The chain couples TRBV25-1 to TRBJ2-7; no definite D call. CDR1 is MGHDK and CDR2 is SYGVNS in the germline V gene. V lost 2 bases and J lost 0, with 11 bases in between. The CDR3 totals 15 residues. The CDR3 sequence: CASSEPAGNSYEQYF. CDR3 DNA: TGTGCCAGCAGTGAACCGGCAGGAAACTCCTACGAGCAGTACTTC.

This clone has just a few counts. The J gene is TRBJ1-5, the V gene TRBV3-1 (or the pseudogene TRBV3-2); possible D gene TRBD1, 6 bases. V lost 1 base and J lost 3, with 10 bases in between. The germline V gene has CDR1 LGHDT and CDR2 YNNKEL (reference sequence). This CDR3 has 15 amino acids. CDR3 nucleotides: TGTGCCAGCAGCCAAGGAGGACAGTACAATCAGCCCCAGCATTTT. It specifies CASSQGGQYNQPQHF.

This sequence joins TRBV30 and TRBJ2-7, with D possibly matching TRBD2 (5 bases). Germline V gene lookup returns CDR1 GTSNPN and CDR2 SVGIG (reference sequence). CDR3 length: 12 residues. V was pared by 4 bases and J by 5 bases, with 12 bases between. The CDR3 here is CAWTRSGDEQYF. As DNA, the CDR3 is TGTGCCTGGACCCGGAGCGGTGACGAGCAGTACTTC.

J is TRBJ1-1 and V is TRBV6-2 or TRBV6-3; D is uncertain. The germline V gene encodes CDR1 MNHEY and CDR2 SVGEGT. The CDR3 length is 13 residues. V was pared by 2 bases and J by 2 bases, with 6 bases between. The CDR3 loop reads CASSYERNTEAFF. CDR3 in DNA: TGTGCCAGCAGTTACGAGCGAAACACTGAAGCTTTCTTT.

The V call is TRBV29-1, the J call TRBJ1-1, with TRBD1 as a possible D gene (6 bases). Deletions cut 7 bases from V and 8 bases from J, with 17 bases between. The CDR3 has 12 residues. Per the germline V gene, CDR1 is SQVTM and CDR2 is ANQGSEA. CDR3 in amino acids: CSASIGQLEAFF. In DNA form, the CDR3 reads TGCAGCGCAAGTATTGGACAGCTAGAAGCTTTCTTT. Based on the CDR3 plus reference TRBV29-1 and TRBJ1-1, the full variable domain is SAVISQKPSRDICQRGTSLTIQCQVDSQVTMMFWYRQQPGQSLTLIATANQGSEATYESGFVIDKFPISRPNLTFSTLTVSNMSPEDSSIYLCSASIGQLEAFFGQGTRLTVV.

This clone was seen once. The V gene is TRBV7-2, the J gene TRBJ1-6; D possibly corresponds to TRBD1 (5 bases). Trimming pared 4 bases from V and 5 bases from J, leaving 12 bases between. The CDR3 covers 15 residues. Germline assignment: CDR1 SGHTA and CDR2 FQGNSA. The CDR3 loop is CASSSDSFNNSPLHF. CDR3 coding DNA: TGTGCCAGCAGCTCCGACAGCTTTAATAATTCACCCCTCCACTTT.

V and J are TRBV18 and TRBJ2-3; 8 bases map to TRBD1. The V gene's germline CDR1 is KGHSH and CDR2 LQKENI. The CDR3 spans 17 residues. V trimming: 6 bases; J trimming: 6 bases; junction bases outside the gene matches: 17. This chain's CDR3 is CASSHGTGPKVWDTQYF. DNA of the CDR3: TGTGCCAGCTCTCACGGGACAGGACCCAAAGTTTGGGATACGCAGTATTTT.

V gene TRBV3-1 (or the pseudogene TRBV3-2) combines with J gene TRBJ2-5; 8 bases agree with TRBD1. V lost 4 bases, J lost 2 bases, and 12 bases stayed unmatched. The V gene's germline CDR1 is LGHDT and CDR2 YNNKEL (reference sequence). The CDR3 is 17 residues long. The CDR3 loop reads CASSRNTGGVGQETQYF. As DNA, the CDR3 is TGTGCCAGCAGCCGAAATACAGGGGGTGTCGGGCAAGAGACCCAGTACTTC.